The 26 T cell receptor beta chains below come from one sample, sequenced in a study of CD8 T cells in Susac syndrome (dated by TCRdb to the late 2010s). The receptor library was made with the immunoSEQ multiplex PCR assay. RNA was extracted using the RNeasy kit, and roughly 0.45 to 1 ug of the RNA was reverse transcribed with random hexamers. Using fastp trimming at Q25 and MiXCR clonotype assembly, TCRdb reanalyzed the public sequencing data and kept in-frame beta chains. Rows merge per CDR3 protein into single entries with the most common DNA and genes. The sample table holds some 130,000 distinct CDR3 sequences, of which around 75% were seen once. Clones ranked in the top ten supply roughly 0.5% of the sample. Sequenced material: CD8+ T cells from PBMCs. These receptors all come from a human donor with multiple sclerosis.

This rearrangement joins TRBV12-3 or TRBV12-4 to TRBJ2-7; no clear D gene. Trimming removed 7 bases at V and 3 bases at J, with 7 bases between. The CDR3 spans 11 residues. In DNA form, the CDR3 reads TGTGCCAGCAAAGGTCACTACGAGCAGTACGTC. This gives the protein CASKGHYEQYV.

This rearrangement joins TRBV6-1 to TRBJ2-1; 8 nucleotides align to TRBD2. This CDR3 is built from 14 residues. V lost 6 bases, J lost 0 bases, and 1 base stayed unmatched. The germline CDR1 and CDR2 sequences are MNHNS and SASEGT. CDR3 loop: CASRGTSSYNEQFF. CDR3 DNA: TGTGCCAGCAGAGGGACTAGCTCCTACAATGAGCAGTTCTTC.

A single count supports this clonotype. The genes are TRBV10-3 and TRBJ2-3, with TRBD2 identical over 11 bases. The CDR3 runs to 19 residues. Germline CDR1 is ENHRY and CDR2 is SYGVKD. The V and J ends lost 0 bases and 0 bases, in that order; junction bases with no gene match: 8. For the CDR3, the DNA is TGTGCCATCAGTGAGTCGATGTGGACTAGCGGGCCTAGCACAGATACGCAGTATTTT. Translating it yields CAISESMWTSGPSTDTQYF.

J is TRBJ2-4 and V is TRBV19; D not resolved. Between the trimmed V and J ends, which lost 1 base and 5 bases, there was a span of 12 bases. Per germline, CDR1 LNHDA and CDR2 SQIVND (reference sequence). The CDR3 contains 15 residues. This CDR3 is CASSIASRGENIQYF. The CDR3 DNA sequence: TGTGCCAGTAGTATAGCCTCTAGAGGAGAAAACATTCAGTACTTC. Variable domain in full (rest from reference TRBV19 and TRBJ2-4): DGGITQSPKYLFRKEGQNVTLSCEQNLNHDAMYWYRQDPGQGLRLIYYSQIVNDFQKGDIAEGYSVSREKKESFPLTVTSAQKNPTAFYLCASSIASRGENIQYFGAGTRLSVL.

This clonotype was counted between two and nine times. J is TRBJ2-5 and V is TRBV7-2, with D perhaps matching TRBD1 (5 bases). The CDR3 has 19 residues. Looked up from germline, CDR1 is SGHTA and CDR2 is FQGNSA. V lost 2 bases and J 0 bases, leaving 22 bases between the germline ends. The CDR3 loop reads CASSLSSLGPIRYQETQYF. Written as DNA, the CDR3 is TGTGCCAGCAGCTTAAGTTCATTGGGGCCCATCAGGTACCAAGAGACCCAGTACTTC.

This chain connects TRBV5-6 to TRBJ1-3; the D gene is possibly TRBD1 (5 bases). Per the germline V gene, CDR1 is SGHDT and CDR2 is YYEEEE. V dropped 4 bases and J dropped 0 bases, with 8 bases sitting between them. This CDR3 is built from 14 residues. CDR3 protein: CASSRDGSGNTIYF. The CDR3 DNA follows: TGTGCCAGCAGCCGGGACGGCTCTGGAAACACCATATATTTT.

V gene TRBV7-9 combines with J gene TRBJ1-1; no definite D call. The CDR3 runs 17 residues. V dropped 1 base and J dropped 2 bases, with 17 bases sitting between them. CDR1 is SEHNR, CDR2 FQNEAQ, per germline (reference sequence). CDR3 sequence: CASSLGRAGKKNTEAFF. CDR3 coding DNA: TGTGCCAGCAGCTTAGGAAGGGCTGGGAAAAAAAACACTGAAGCTTTCTTT.

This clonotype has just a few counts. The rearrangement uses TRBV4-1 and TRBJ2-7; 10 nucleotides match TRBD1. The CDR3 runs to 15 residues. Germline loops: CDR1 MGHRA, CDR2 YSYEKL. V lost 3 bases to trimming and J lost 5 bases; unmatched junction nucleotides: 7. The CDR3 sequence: CASSHAGTGVNEQYF. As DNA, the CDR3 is TGCGCCAGCAGCCACGCCGGGACAGGGGTCAACGAGCAGTACTTC.

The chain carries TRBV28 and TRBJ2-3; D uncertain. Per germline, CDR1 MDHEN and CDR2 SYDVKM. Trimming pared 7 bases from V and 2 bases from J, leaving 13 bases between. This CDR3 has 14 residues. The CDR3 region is CASTLYRATDTQYF. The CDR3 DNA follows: TGTGCCAGCACCCTCTATAGGGCCACAGATACGCAGTATTTT.

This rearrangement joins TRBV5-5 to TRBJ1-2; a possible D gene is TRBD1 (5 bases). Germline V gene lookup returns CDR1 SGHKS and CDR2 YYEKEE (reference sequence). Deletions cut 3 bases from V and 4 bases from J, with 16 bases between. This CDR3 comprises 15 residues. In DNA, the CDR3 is TGTGCCAGCAGCTGGGGAGACAGCCGGTCCTATGGCTACACCTTC. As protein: CASSWGDSRSYGYTF.

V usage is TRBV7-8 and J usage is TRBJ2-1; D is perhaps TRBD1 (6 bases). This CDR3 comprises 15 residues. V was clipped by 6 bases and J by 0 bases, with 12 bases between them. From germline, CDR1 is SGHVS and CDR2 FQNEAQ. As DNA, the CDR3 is TGTGCCAGCAGAACCGACAGGAGCTCCTACAATGAGCAGTTCTTC. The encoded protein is CASRTDRSSYNEQFF.

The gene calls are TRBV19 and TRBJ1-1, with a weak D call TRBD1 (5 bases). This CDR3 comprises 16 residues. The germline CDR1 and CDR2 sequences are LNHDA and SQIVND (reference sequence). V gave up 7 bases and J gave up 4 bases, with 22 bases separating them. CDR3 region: CASNIGVGVGGTEAFF. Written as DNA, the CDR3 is TGTGCCAGTAACATCGGTGTCGGGGTCGGGGGCACTGAAGCTTTCTTT.

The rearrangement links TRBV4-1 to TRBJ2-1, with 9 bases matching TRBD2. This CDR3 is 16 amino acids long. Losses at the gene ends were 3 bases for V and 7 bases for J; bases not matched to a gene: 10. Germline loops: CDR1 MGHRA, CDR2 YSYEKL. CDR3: CASSQPLAGNWNEQFF. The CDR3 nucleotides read TGCGCCAGCAGCCAGCCACTAGCGGGCAATTGGAATGAGCAGTTCTTC.

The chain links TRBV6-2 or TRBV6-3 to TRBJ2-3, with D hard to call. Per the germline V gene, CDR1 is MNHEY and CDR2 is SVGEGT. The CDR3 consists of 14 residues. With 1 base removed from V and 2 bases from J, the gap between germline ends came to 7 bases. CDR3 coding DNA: TGTGCCAGCAGTTACTTGCGAACCACAGATACGCAGTATTTT. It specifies CASSYLRTTDTQYF.

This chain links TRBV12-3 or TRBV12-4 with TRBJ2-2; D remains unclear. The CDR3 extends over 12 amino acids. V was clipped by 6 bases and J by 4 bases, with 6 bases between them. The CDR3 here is CASSPPTGELFF. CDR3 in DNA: TGTGCCAGCAGCCCGCCCACCGGGGAGCTGTTTTTT.

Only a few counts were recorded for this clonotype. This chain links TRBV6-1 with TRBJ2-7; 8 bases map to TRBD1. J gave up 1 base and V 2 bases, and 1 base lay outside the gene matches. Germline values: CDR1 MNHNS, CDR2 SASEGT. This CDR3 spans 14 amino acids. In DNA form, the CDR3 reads TGTGCCAGCAGTGAAACAGGGGGGTCCTACGAGCAGTACGTC. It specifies CASSETGGSYEQYV.

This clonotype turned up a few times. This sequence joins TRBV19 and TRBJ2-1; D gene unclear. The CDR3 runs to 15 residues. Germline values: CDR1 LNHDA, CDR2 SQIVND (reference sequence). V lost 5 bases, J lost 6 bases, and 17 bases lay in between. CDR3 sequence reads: CASSQGTRRSNEQFF. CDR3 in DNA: TGTGCCAGTAGTCAAGGCACTCGGCGGTCCAATGAGCAGTTCTTC.

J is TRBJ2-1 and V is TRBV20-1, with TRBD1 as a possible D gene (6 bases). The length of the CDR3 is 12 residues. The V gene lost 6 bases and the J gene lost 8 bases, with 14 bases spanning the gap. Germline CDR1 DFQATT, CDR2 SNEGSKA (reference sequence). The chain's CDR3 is CSATGTHDEQFF. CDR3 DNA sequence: TGCAGTGCAACGGGGACACACGATGAGCAGTTCTTC.

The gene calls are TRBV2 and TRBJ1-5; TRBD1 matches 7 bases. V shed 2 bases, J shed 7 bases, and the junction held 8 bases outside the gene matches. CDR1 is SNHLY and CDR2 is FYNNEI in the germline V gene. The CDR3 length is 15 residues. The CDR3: CASSETAGGLQPQHF. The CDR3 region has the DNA TGTGCCAGCAGTGAAACCGCAGGGGGGTTACAGCCCCAGCATTTT.

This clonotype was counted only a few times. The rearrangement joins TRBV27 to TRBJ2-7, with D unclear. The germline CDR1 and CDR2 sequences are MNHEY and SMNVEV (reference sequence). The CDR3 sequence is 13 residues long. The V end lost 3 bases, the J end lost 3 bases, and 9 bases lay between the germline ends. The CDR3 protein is CASSLRPGYEQYF. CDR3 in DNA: TGTGCCAGCAGTTTGAGGCCAGGCTACGAGCAGTACTTC.

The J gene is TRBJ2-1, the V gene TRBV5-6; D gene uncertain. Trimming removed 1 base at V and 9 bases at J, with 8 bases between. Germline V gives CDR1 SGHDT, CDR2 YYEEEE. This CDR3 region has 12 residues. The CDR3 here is CASSLLNVEQFF. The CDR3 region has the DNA TGTGCCAGCAGCTTGCTCAATGTTGAGCAGTTCTTC.

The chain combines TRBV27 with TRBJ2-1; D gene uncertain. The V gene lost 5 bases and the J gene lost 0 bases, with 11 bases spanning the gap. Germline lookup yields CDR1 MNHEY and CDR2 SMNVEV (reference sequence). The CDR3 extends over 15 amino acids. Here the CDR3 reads CASSGHTSSYNEQFF. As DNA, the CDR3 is TGTGCCAGCAGTGGCCACACGAGCTCCTACAATGAGCAGTTCTTC.

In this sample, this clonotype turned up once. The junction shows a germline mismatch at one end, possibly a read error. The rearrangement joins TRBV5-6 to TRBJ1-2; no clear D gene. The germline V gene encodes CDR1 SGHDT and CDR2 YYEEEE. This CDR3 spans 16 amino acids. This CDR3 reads CASTLRREPTNYGYTF. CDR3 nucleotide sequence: TGTGCCAGCACCTTGAGGAGGGAACCCACTAACTATGGCTACACCTTC.

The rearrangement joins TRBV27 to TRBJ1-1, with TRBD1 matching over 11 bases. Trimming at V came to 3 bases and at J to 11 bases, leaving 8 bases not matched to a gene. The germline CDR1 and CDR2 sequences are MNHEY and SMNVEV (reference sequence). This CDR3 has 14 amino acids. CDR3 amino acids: CASSLIGTGGDAFF. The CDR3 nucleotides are TGTGCCAGCAGTTTGATTGGGACAGGGGGTGATGCTTTCTTT.

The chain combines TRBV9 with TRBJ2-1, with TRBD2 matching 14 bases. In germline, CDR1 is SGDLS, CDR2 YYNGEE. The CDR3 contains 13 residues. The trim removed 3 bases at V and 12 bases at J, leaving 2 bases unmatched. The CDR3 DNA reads TGTGCCAGCAGCGCAGGGACTAGCGGGAGGCAGTTCTTC. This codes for CASSAGTSGRQFF.

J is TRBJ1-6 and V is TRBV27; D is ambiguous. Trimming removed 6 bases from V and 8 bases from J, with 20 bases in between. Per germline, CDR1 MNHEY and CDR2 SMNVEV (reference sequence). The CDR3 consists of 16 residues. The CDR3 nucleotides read TGTGCCAGCAGCAGGACCGACATCGTCGGGGATTCACCCCTCCACTTT. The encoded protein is CASSRTDIVGDSPLHF.